This T cell receptor (beta chain) is from a study of blood T cell repertoires in COVID-19. Study context: Sites in the United States, Italy and Spain provided acute and convalescent COVID-19 samples. Sources were T cells, B-cell-depleted T cells, or PBMCs; the material itself was cDNA or gDNA.

Germline loops: CDR1 SGDLS, CDR2 YYNGEE. The CDR3 runs 16 residues. The junction had 6 bases not matched to a gene; V was cut back by 0 bases and J by 1 base. Per the original data handling: Estimation of nucleated cell counts was performed using reference gene primer amplification. Sequencing was performed with immunoSEQ multiplex PCR; in TCRdb, only in-frame clones are kept and a portion is missing. Clone size and the V and J calls come from that table; the DNA yielded D and trimming. Among 88,000 or so clones listed, 86% were seen once. The V call is TRBV9, the J call TRBJ2-5; TRBD2 aligns across 7 bases. The TCR was taken from a man aged 55-75 years with acute or convalescent COVID-19. Sequenced sample: peripheral blood. The CDR3 loop is CASSVGAGVIQETQYF. CDR3 in DNA: TGTGCCAGCAGCGTAGGGGCGGGGGTGATCCAAGAGACCCAGTACTTC.